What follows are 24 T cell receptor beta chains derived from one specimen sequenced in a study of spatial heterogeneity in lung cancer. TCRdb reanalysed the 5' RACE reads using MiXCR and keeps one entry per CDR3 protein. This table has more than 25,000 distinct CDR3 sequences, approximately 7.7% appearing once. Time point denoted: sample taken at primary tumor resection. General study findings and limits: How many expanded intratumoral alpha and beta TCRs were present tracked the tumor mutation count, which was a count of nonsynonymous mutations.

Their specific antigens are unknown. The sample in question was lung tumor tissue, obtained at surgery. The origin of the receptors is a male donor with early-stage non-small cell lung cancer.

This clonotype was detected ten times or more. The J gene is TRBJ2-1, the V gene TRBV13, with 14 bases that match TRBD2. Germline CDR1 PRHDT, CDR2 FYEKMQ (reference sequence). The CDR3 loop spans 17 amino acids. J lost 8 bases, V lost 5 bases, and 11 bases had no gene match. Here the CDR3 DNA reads TGTGCCAGCAGCCCTCACTCGGGACTAGCGGGGGCCGATGAGCAGTTCTTC. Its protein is CASSPHSGLAGADEQFF.

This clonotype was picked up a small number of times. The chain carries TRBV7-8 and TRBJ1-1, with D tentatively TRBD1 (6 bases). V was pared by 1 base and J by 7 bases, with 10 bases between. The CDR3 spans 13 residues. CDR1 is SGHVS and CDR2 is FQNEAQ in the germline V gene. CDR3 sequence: CASSLDRAGEAFF. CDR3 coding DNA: TGTGCCAGCAGCTTAGACAGGGCCGGTGAAGCTTTCTTT.

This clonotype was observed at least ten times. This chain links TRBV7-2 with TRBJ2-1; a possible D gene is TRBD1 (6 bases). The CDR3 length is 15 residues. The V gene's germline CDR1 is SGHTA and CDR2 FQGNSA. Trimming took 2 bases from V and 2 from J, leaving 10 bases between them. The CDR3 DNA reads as TGTGCCAGCAGCTTACAGACAGGAACCTACAATGAGCAGTTCTTC. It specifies CASSLQTGTYNEQFF.

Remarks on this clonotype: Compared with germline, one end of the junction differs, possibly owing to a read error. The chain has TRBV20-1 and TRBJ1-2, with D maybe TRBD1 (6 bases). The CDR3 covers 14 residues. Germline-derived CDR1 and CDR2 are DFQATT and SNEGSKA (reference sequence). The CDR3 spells CSARGAQLGAGSNF. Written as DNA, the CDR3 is TGCAGTGCTAGAGGGGCCCAACTGGGGGCAGGATCAAACTTC.

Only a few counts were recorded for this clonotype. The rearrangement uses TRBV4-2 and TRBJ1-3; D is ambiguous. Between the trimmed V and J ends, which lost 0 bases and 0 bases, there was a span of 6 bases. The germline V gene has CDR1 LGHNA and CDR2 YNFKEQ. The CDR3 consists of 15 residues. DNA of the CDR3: TGTGCCAGCAGCCAAGATAAGGCCTCTGGAAACACCATATATTTT. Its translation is CASSQDKASGNTIYF.

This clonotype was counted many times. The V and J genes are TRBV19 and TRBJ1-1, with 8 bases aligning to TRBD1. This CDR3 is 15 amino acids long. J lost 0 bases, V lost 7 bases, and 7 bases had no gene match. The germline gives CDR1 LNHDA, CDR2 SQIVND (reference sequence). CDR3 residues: CASTGDRGMNTEAFF. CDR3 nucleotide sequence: TGTGCCAGTACGGGAGACAGGGGAATGAACACTGAAGCTTTCTTT. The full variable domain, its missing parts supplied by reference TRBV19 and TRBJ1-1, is DGGITQSPKYLFRKEGQNVTLSCEQNLNHDAMYWYRQDPGQGLRLIYYSQIVNDFQKGDIAEGYSVSREKKESFPLTVTSAQKNPTAFYLCASTGDRGMNTEAFFGQGTRLTVV.

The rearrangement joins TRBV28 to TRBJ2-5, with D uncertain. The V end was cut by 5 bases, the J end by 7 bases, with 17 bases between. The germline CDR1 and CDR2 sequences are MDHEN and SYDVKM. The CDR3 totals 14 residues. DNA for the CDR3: TGTGCCAGCAGTCCCTGGGTCTCCGGCGGGACCCAGTACTTC. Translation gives CASSPWVSGGTQYF.

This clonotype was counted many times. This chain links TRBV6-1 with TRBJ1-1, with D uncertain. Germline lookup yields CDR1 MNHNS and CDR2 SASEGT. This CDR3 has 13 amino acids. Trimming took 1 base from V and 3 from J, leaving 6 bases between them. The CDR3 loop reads CASSEVQDTEAFF. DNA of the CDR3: TGTGCCAGCAGTGAAGTCCAGGACACTGAAGCTTTCTTT.

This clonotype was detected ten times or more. The CDR3 DNA reads as TGTGCCAGCTCGTGGCGGGGGCCAAACACCGGGGAGCTGTTTTTT. Its protein is CASSWRGPNTGELFF. The V call is TRBV7-2, the J call TRBJ2-2; weak D call: TRBD2 (7 bases). V dropped 8 bases and J dropped 2 bases, with 15 bases sitting between them. This CDR3 has 15 residues. Germline-derived CDR1 and CDR2 are SGHTA and FQGNSA.

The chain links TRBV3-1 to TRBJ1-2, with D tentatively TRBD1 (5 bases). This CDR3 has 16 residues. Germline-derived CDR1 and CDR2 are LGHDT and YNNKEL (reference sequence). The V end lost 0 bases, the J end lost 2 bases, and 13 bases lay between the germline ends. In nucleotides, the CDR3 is TGTGCCAGCAGCCAAGATGGAATAGGGGACAACTATGGCTACACCTTC. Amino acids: CASSQDGIGDNYGYTF.

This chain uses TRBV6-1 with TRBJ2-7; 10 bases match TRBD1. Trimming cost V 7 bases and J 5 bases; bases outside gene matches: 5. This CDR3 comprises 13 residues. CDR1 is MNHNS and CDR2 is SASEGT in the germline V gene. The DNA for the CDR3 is TGTGCCAGCATGGGACAGGGGATTCACGAGCAGTACTTC. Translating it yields CASMGQGIHEQYF.

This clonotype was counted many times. The CDR3 is CASSHWTGQGETQYF. CDR3 bases: TGTGCCAGTAGCCACTGGACAGGCCAGGGCGAGACCCAGTACTTC. This chain connects TRBV19 to TRBJ2-5, with TRBD1 identical over 7 bases. J lost 5 bases, V lost 6 bases, and 12 bases had no gene match. This CDR3 spans 15 amino acids. From germline, CDR1 is LNHDA and CDR2 SQIVND (reference sequence).

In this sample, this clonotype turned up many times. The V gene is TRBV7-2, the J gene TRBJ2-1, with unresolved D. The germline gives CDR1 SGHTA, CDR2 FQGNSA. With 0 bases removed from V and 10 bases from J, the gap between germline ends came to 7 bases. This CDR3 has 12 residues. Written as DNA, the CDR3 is TGTGCCAGCAGCTTAGCCGAGACAGAGCAGTTCTTC. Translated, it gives CASSLAETEQFF.

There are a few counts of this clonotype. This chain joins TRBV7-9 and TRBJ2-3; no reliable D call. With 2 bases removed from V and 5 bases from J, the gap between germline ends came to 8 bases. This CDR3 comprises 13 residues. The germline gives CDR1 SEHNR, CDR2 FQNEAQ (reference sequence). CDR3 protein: CASSLKGLDTQYF. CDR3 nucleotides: TGTGCCAGCAGCTTAAAAGGGCTAGATACGCAGTATTTT. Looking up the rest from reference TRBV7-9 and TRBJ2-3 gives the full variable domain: DTGVSQNPRHKITKRGQNVTFRCDPISEHNRLYWYRQTLGQGPEFLTYFQNEAQLEKSRLLSDRFSAERPKGSFSTLEIQRTEQGDSAMYLCASSLKGLDTQYFGPGTRLTVL.

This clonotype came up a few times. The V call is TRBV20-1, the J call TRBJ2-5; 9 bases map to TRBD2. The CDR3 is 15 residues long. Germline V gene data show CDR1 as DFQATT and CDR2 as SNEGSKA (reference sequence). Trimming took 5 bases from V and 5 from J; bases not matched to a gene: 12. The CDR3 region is CSAGFPSGGPETQYF. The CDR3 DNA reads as TGCAGTGCTGGTTTCCCAAGCGGGGGGCCGGAGACCCAGTACTTC.

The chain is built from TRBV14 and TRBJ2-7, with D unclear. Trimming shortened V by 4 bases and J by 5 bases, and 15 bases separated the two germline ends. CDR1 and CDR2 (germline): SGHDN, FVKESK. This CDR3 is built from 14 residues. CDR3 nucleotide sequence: TGTGCCAGCAGCCCGTCGATCTCTGGGCACGAGCAGTACTTC. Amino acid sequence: CASSPSISGHEQYF.

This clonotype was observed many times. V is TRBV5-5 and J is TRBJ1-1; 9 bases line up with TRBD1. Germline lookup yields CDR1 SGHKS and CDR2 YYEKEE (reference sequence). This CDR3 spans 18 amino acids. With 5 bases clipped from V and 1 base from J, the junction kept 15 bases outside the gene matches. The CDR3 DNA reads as TGTGCCAGCAGTTTCTTTCCCGGGACAGGGCTGGAGAACACTGAAGCTTTCTTT. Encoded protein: CASSFFPGTGLENTEAFF.

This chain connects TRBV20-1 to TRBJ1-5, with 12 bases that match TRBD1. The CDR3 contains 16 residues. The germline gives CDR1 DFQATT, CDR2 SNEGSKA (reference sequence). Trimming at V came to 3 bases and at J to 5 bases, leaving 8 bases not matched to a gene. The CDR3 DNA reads TGCAGTGCTAGGGGACAGGGGGCGAATAGGTATCAGCCCCAGCATTTT. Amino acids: CSARGQGANRYQPQHF.

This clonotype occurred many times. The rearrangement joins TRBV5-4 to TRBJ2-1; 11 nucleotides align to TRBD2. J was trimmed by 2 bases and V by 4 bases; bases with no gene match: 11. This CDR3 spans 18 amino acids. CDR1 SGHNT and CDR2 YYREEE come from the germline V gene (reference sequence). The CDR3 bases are TGTGCCAGCAGCCCCTCACTAGCGGGGGCCCTCACCTACAATGAGCAGTTCTTC. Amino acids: CASSPSLAGALTYNEQFF.

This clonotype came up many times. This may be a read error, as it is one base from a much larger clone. CDR3 DNA sequence: TGTGCCAGCACCCAACCGCGACAGGGGAACACTGAAGCTTTCTTT. Its translation: CASTQPRQGNTEAFF. This rearrangement joins TRBV4-2 to TRBJ1-1, with 7 nucleotides matching TRBD1. The germline V gene has CDR1 LGHNA and CDR2 YNFKEQ. The CDR3 has 15 residues.

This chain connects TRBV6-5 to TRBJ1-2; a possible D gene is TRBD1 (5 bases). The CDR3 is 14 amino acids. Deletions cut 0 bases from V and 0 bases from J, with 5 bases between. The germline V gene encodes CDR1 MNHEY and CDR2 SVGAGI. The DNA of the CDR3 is TGTGCCAGCAGTTACTCGACAGCTAACTATGGCTACACCTTC. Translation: CASSYSTANYGYTF.

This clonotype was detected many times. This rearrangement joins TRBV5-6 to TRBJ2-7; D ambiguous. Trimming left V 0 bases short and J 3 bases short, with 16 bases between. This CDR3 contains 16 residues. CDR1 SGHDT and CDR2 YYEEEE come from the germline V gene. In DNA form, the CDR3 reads TGTGCCAGCAGCTTGGGGGCGACACCGACCCGCTACGAGCAGTACTTC. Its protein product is CASSLGATPTRYEQYF.

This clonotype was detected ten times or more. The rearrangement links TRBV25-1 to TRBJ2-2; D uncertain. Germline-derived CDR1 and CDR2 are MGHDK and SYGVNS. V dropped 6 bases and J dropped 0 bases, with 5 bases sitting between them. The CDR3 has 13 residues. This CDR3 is CASSRPNTGELFF. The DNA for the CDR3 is TGTGCCAGCAGCCGGCCGAACACCGGGGAGCTGTTTTTT.

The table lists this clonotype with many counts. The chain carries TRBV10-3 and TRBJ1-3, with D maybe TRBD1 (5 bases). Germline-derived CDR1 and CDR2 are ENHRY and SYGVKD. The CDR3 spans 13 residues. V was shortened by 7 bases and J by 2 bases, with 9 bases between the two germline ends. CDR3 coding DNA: TGTGCCATCACCGGGGGAGCTGGAAACACCATATATTTT. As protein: CAITGGAGNTIYF.